The T cell receptor beta chain under discussion was sequenced for a study of OX40 agonist ivuxolimab in advanced cancers. A note on the overall study: Ivuxolimab was an agonistic, fully human IgG2 monoclonal antibody directed against OX40 (CD134), a costimulatory receptor. Intravenous ivuxolimab was administered to patients every 2 weeks at six dose levels: 0.01, 0.1, 0.3, 1.5, 3 and 10 mg/kg. Among the approximately 54 dose-escalation patients, about 20 had hepatocellular carcinoma, roughly 15 melanoma, 9 renal cell carcinoma and 9 head and neck cancer. The dose-escalation cohort was approximately 83% male with a mean age of approximately 60 years, ranging from roughly 20 to 80. Patients were allowed to have had prior anti-PD-1, anti-PD-L1 or anti-CTLA-4 therapy, and approximately 40% of the dose-escalation patients had been treated with checkpoint inhibitors. Partial responses were achieved by three dose-escalation patients, of whom one had hepatocellular carcinoma and two had cutaneous melanoma. Peripheral TCRbeta sequencing was intended to test whether TCR sequence diversity was altered and clonal T-cell expansion was caused by ivuxolimab. The paper covers the monotherapy dose-escalation part of the phase I ivuxolimab trial, which included N = 52 patients. Here is what the overall study found, with its caveats: After ivuxolimab, CD8+ T cells had more expanded clones than CD4+ T cells on average. Antigen specificity was not determined for the clonally expanded peripheral T cells. At doses from 0.1 to 3.0 mg/kg, clonal expansion was seen in both CD4+ and CD8+ blood T cells between baseline and week 6. Low levels of normalized T-cell clonal expansion were also shown by some nonresponding patients. Partial responders in the 0.1-3.0 mg/kg groups had among the lowest normalized peripheral clonal expansion, especially among CD8+ T cells.

To sequence the TCRbeta CDR3 region, genomic DNA was isolated from the sorted cells. The immunoSEQ Assay was used for sequencing of TCRbeta CDR3 regions. The immuneACCESS repertoire file appears here via TCRdb, limited to in-frame rearrangements. These files lack a portion of the clones; in checked studies, under half of the deficit traces to unresolved V genes, and the cause of the others is not known. This sample is represented by tens of thousands of clones; roughly 93% of them were singletons. The top ten hold approximately 0.3% of the sample. The count of this clone is one. This receptor's antigen is unknown. Within one base of it there is no much larger clone, and no base qualities were kept. The trial excluded patients who had a history of autoimmune disease or who were on systemic immunosuppression. Peripheral blood for TCR sequencing was collected from all dose cohorts at baseline, on cycle 4 day 1, and on cycle 7 day 1. Samples came from an open-label, multicenter, first-in-human phase I dose-escalation trial of ivuxolimab. The trial enrolled adults with locally advanced or metastatic head and neck squamous cell, hepatocellular, melanoma or renal cell carcinoma. Before TCR sequencing, CD4+ T cells and CD8+ T cells were sorted from peripheral blood as separate populations.

Including cysteine and phenylalanine, the CDR3 has 13 amino acids. Kept here is only the CDR3 DNA, which spans 39 bases and is read in frame from base 1. Trimming costs V 0 bases and J 2 bases, and their ends lie 4 bases apart. Looking up the germline V gene yields CDR1 SGHDN and CDR2 FVKESK. The sequence derives from an adult with an advanced solid tumor such as melanoma, head and neck, liver or kidney cancer. The chain was built from TRBV14 and TRBJ1-1, with the D gene call left open. Sequencing used CD4+ or CD8+ T cells sorted from blood, obtained in a trial of the OX40 agonist ivuxolimab. Here is the DNA: TGTGCCAGCAGCCAAGATCTTAACACTGAAGCTTTCTTT. Its translation reads: CASSQDLNTEAFF.